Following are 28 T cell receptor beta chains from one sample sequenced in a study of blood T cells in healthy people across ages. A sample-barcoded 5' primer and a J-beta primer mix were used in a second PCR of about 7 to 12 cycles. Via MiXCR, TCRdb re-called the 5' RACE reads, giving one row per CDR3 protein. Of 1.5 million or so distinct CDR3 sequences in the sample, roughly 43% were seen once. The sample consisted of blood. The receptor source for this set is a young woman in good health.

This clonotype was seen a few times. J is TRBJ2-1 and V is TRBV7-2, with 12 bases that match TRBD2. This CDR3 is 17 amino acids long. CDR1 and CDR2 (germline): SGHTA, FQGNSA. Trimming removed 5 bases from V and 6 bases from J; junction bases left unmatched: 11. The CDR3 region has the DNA TGTGCCAGCAGCAAGATCAAACTAGCGGGAGGACTCAATGAGCAGTTCTTC. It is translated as CASSKIKLAGGLNEQFF.

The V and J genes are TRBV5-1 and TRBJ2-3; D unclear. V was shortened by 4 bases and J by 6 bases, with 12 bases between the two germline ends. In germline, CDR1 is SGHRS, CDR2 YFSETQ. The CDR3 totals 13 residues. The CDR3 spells CASSKTPADTQYF. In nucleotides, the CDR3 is TGCGCCAGCAGCAAAACGCCCGCGGATACGCAGTATTTT.

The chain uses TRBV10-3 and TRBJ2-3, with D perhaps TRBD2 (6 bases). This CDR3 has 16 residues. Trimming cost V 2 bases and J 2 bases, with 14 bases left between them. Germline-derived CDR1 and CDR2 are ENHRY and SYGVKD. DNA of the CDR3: TGTGCCATCAGTGAGACTAGCCGGTTCCCCACAGATACGCAGTATTTT. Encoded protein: CAISETSRFPTDTQYF.

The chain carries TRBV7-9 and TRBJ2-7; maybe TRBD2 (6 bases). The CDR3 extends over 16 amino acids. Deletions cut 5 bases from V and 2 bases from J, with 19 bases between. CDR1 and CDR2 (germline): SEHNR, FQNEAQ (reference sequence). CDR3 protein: CASSLLSGSWAYEQYF. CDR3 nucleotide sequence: TGTGCCAGCAGCCTTCTCTCCGGGAGCTGGGCCTACGAGCAGTACTTC.

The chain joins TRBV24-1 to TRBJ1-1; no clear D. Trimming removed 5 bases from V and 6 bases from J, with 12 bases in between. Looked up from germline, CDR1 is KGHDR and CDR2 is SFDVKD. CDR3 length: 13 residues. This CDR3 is CATSGPLASEAFF. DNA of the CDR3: TGTGCCACCAGTGGCCCCCTGGCCTCTGAAGCTTTCTTT.

CDR3 sequence (DNA): TGTGCCAGCAGCGTACCGGGCCAAAGAGCCGGTGAAGCTTTCTTT. It yields the protein CASSVPGQRAGEAFF. The chain links TRBV6-2 or TRBV6-3 to TRBJ1-1; unclear D gene. Deletions cut 6 bases from V and 7 bases from J, with 21 bases between. This CDR3 is 15 amino acids long. Germline loops: CDR1 MNHEY, CDR2 SVGEGT.

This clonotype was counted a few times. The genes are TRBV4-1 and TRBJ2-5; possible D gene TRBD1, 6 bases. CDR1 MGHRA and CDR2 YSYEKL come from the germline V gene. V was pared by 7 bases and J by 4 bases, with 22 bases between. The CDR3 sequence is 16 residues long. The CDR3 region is CASTLEWGQLGETQYF. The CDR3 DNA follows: TGCGCCAGCACTCTTGAATGGGGGCAACTTGGAGAGACCCAGTACTTC.

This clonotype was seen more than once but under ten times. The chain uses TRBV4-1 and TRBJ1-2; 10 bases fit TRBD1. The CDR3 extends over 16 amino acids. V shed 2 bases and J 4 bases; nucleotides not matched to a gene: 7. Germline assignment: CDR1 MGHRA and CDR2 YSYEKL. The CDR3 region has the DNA TGCGCCAGCAGCCAAACAGTGACAGGGGGCTTCTATGGCTACACCTTC. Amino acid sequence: CASSQTVTGGFYGYTF.

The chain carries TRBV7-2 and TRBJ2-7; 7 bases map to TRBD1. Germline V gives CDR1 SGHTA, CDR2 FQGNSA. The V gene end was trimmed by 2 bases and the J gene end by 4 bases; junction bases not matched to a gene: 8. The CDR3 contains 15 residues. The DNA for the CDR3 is TGTGCCAGCAGCTTACGTGGGACAGATCTTTACGAGCAGTACTTC. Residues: CASSLRGTDLYEQYF.

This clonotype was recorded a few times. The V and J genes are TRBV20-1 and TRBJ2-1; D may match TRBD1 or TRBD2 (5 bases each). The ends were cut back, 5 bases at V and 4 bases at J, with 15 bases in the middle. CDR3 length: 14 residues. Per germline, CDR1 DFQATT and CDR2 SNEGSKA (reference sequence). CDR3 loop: CSALSGLGYNEQFF. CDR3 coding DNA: TGCAGTGCTCTTTCGGGGCTTGGTTACAATGAGCAGTTCTTC.

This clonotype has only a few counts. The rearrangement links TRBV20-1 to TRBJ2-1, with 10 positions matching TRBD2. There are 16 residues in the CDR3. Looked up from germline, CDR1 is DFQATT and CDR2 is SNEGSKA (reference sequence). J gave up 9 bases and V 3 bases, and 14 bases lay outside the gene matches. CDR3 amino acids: CSASSLKASGRVEQFF. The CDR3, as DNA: TGCAGTGCTAGTAGCCTTAAAGCTAGCGGGAGAGTTGAGCAGTTCTTC.

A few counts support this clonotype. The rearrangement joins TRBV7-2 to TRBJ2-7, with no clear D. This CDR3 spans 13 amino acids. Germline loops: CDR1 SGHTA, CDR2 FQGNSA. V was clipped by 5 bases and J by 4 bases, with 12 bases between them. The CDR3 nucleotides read TGTGCCAGCAGCGCCCGATCAACTTACGAGCAGTACTTC. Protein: CASSARSTYEQYF.

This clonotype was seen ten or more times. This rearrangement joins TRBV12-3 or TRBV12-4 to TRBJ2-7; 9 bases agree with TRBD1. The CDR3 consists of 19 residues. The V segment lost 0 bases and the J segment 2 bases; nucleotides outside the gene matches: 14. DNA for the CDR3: TGTGCCAGCAGTTTAGCGCTTGGTTTTAGGGACAGGGATCCCTACGAGCAGTACTTC. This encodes CASSLALGFRDRDPYEQYF.

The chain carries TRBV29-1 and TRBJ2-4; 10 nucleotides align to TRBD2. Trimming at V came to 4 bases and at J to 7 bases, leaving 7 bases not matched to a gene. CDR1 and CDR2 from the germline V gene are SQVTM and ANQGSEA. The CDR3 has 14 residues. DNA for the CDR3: TGCAGCGTTGTCGGGAGCGGGGGGGGGAACATTCAGTACTTC. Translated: CSVVGSGGGNIQYF.

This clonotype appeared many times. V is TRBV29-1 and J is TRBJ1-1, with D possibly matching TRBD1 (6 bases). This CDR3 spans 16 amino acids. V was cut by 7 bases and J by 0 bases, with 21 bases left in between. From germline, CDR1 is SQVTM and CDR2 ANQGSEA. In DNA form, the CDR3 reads TGCAGCGCCCGAGGGGCGCAGGGGCCTGTGAACACTGAAGCTTTCTTT. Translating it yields CSARGAQGPVNTEAFF.

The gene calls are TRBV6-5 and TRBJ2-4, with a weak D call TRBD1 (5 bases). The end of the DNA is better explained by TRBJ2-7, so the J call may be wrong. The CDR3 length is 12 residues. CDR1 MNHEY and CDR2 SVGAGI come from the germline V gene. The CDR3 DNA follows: TGTGCCAGCAGTTACAAGGGGCGCGAGCAGTACTTC. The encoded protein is CASSYKGREQYF.

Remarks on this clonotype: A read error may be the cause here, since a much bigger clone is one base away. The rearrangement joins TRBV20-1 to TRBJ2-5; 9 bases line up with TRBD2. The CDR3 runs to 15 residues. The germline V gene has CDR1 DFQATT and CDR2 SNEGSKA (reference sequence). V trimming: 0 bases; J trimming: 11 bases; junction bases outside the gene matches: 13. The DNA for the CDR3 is TGCAGTGCTAGAGACTCGCAGGGACTAGCAAATGAGCAGTACTTC. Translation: CSARDSQGLANEQYF.

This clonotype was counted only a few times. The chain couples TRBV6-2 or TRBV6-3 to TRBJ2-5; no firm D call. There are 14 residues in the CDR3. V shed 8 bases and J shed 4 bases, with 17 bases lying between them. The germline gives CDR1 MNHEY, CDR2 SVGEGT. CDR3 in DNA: TGTGCCAGCGGGAAAGGGCGACTGGGAGAGACCCAGTACTTC. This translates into CASGKGRLGETQYF.

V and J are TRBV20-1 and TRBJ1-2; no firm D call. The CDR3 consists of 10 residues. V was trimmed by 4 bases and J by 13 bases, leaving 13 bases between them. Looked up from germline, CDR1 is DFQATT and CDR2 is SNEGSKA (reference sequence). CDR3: CSAKEGASTF. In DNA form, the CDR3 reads TGCAGTGCTAAAGAGGGAGCGAGCACCTTC.

CDR3 sequence (DNA): TGTGCCAGCACCATAAGCTCCGATAGCAATCAGCCCCAGCATTTT. This codes for CASTISSDSNQPQHF. The rearrangement uses TRBV6-2 or TRBV6-3 and TRBJ1-5; no firm D call. Trimming stripped 7 bases from V and 0 bases from J, with 13 bases between. The CDR3 is made up of 15 amino acids. CDR1 is MNHEY, CDR2 SVGEGT, per germline.

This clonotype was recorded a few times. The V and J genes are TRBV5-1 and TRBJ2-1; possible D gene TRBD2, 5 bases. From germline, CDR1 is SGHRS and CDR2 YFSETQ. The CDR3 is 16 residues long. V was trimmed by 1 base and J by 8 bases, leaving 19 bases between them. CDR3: CASSLILLGSNDEQFF. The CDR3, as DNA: TGCGCCAGCAGCTTGATACTACTAGGGAGTAACGATGAGCAGTTCTTC.

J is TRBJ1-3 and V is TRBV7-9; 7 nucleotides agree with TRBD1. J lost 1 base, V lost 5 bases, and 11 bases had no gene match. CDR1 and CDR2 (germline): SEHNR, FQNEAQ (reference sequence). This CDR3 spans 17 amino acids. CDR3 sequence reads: CASSGDSYNPSGNTIYF. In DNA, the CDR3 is TGTGCCAGCAGCGGGGACAGTTATAACCCTTCTGGAAACACCATATATTTT. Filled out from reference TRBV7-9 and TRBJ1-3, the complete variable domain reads DTGVSQNPRHKITKRGQNVTFRCDPISEHNRLYWYRQTLGQGPEFLTYFQNEAQLEKSRLLSDRFSAERPKGSFSTLEIQRTEQGDSAMYLCASSGDSYNPSGNTIYFGEGSWLTVV.

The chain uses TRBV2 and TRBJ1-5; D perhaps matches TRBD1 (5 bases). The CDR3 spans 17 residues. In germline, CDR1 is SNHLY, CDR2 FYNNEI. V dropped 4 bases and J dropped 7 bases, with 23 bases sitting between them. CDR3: CASSVGQVGGLGQPQHF. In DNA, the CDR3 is TGTGCCAGCAGTGTGGGGCAGGTTGGTGGCCTGGGGCAGCCCCAGCATTTT.

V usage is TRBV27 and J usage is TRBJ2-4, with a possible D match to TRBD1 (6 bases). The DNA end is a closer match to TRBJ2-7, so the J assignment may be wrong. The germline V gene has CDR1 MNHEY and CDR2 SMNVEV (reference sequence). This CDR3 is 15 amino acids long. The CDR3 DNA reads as TGTGCCAGCAGCCTAAACAGGGTGGGCTCCTACGAGCAGTACTTC. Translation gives CASSLNRVGSYEQYF.

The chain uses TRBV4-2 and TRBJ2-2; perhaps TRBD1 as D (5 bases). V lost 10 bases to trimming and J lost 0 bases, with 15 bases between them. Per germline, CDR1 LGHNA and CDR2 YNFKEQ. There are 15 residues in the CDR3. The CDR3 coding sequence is TGTGCCACCTCTCCAAGGGGAACGAACACCGGGGAGCTGTTTTTT. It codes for CATSPRGTNTGELFF.

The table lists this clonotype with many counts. The CDR3 nucleotides read TGCAGCGTTGCCCCTAGCGGGAGCGGAGCAGATACGCAGTATTTT. Protein sequence: CSVAPSGSGADTQYF. The chain links TRBV29-1 to TRBJ2-3, with TRBD2 matching 10 bases. The CDR3 is 15 amino acids. The ends lost 4 bases at V and 4 bases at J; junction bases unmatched: 8. CDR1 and CDR2 (germline): SQVTM, ANQGSEA.

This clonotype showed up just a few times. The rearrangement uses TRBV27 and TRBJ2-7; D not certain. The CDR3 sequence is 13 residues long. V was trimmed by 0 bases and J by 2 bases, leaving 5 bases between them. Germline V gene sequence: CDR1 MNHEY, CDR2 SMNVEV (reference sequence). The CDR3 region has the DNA TGTGCCAGCAGTTTATCGAAGCCCTACGAGCAGTACTTC. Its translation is CASSLSKPYEQYF.

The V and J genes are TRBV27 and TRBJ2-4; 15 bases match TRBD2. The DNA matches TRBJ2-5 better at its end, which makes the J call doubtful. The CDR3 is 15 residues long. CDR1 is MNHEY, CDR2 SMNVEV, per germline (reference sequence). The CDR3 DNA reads TGTGCCAGCAGTGGACTAGCGGGAGGGGAAGAGACCCAGTACTTC. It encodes CASSGLAGGEETQYF.